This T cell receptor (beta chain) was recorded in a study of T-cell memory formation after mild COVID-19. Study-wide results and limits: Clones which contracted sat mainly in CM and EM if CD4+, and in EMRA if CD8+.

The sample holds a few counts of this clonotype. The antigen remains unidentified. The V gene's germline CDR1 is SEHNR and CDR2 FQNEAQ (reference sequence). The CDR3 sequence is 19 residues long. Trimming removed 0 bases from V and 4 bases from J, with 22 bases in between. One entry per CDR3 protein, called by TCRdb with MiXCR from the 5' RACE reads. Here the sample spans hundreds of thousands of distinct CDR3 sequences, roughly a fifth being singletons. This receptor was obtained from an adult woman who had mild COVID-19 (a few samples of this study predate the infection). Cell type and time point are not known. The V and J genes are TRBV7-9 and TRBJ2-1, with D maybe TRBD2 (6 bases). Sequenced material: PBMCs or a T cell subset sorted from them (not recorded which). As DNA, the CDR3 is TGTGCCAGCAGCTTAGCAGTCCTAAGGGACTCCCTCAAATACAATGAGCAGTTCTTC. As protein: CASSLAVLRDSLKYNEQFF.